The 20 T cell receptor delta chains below all came from one sample that was sequenced in a study of Vδ1+ human thymocytes. Study observations and caveats: Highly polyclonal TRG and TRD repertoires with Gaussian CDR3 length distributions appeared in thymus.

These TCRs are of unknown antigen specificity. Extracted RNA was reverse transcribed into cDNA. CDR3 amplicons came from multiplex PCR with pooled V-gene forward and constant-region reverse primers. TCRdb re-called the multiplex PCR reads using CATT. The data show 54,000 or so delta-chain clones, around a sixth seen once. Specimen: Vdelta1+ gamma-delta thymocytes from the thymus. The subset is: FACS-sorted CD3+ TCRalphabeta- TCRVdelta1+ TCRVdelta2- thymocytes. The source is a boy under two years old who had congenital heart surgery.

This clone showed up just a few times. The rearrangement links TRDV1 to TRDJ1; 7 bases agree with TRDD3. The V and J ends lost 2 bases and 1 base, in that order; junction bases with no gene match: 25. The germline V gene has CDR1 TSWWSYY and CDR2 QGS. CDR3 length equals 22 residues. CDR3 residues: CALGEDSPLTGDPQGVTDKLIF. The CDR3 bases are TGTGCTCTTGGGGAAGACAGTCCCCTTACTGGGGATCCCCAGGGGGTCACCGATAAACTCATCTTT.

This clone appeared a single time. The J gene is TRDJ1, the V gene TRDV1; TRDD3 matches at 12 bases. The V gene's germline CDR1 is TSWWSYY and CDR2 QGS. Trimming cost V 3 bases and J 1 base; bases outside gene matches: 18. The CDR3 spans 21 residues. The CDR3: CALGEGLPKLTGGYCTDKLIF. In DNA, the CDR3 is TGTGCTCTTGGGGAGGGCCTTCCTAAACTTACTGGGGGATACTGCACCGATAAACTCATCTTT.

The table lists this clone with a few counts. J is TRDJ1 and V is TRDV1; 7 bases line up with TRDD3. V lost 2 bases, J lost 0 bases, and 24 bases stayed unmatched. Germline V gives CDR1 TSWWSYY, CDR2 QGS. This CDR3 spans 22 amino acids. In DNA, the CDR3 is TGTGCTCTTGGGGAAGCCCTACTCAATCTGGGGATAAGCCTCTCGTACACCGATAAACTCATCTTT. It codes for CALGEALLNLGISLSYTDKLIF.

This clone was seen only a few times. V gene TRDV1 combines with J gene TRDJ1; 8 nucleotides match TRDD3. CDR1 TSWWSYY and CDR2 QGS come from the germline V gene. V was clipped by 2 bases and J by 0 bases; unmatched bases: 23. The length of the CDR3 is 22 residues. The CDR3 region is CALGETRSPTRGYTTHTDKLIF. For the CDR3, the DNA is TGTGCTCTTGGGGAAACCCGATCTCCTACGAGGGGATACACAACTCACACCGATAAACTCATCTTT.

By share, this clone ranks as medium-sized (0.01 to 0.1%). The chain joins TRDV2 to TRDJ1; D is uncertain. Germline V lookup: CDR1 GEAIGNYY, CDR2 EKD. The CDR3 has 17 amino acids. V lost 1 base and J 0 bases, leaving 17 bases between the germline ends. The DNA for the CDR3 is TGTGCCTGTGACACAATAAGGGAGATTGCTTACACCGATAAACTCATCTTT. It specifies CACDTIREIAYTDKLIF.

Only a few counts were recorded for this clone. The chain is built from TRDV1 and TRDJ2; 12 bases fit TRDD3. The ends lost 5 bases at V and 4 bases at J; junction bases unmatched: 20. Germline CDR1 is TSWWSYY and CDR2 is QGS. This CDR3 contains 21 residues. The CDR3 here is CALGTLPMAGGYAASTAQLFF. In DNA, the CDR3 is TGTGCTCTTGGGACCCTTCCTATGGCTGGGGGATACGCAGCTTCGACAGCACAACTCTTCTTT.

This sequence joins TRDV1 and TRDJ1; 13 bases match TRDD3. The germline V gene encodes CDR1 TSWWSYY and CDR2 QGS. J gave up 2 bases and V 1 base, and 19 bases lay outside the gene matches. CDR3 length equals 22 residues. Written as DNA, the CDR3 is TGTGCTCTTGGGGAACCCCGGCCTTCCTGTGTACTGGGGGATACGGGGACCGATAAACTCATCTTT. It encodes CALGEPRPSCVLGDTGTDKLIF.

This clone turned up a few times. The chain links TRDV1 to TRDJ1, with TRDD3 matching over 8 bases. CDR3 size: 21 residues. Trimming at V came to 1 base and at J to 0 bases, leaving 19 bases not matched to a gene. Per germline, CDR1 TSWWSYY and CDR2 QGS. CDR3 sequence reads: CALGEPPRSSYWGFYTDKLIF. The CDR3 DNA reads TGTGCTCTTGGGGAACCTCCCCGTTCCTCCTACTGGGGGTTCTACACCGATAAACTCATCTTT.

The chain employs TRDV1 and TRDJ1; D is undetermined. The CDR3 loop spans 18 amino acids. Trimming took 2 bases from V and 2 from J, leaving 21 bases between them. Germline assignment: CDR1 TSWWSYY and CDR2 QGS. CDR3 coding DNA: TGTGCTCTTGGGGAAGGTCCGTACTACCGCGTTTCGACCGATAAACTCATCTTT. Protein product: CALGEGPYYRVSTDKLIF.

There are a few counts of this clone. The chain has TRDV1 and TRDJ1; no clear D gene. The CDR3 totals 19 residues. CDR1 is TSWWSYY, CDR2 QGS, per germline. V was clipped by 2 bases and J by 0 bases, with 22 bases between them. The CDR3 reads CALGETPGGMDPYTDKLIF. The CDR3 DNA reads as TGTGCTCTTGGGGAAACCCCTGGTGGAATGGATCCGTACACCGATAAACTCATCTTT.

This clone has just a few counts. J is TRDJ1 and V is TRDV1; TRDD3 matches at 12 bases. Trimming took 5 bases from V and 0 from J; bases not matched to a gene: 25. Germline V gives CDR1 TSWWSYY, CDR2 QGS. The CDR3 is 23 amino acids. CDR3 DNA: TGTGCTCTTGGGCACGTCCTAGAAAGTACTGGGGGATACCCGATGGGGAACACCGATAAACTCATCTTT. This sequence encodes CALGHVLESTGGYPMGNTDKLIF.

This clone has just a few counts. The V call is TRDV1, the J call TRDJ1; 7 bases fit TRDD3. The CDR3 is made up of 17 amino acids. After removal of 4 bases from V and 1 base from J, the junction contained 12 bases not matched to a gene. Germline V gives CDR1 TSWWSYY, CDR2 QGS. The CDR3 loop reads CALGALGVNRATDKLIF. The DNA for the CDR3 is TGTGCTCTTGGGGCCCTGGGGGTGAACAGGGCCACCGATAAACTCATCTTT.

This clone has a handful of counts. The chain recombines TRDV3 with TRDJ1; 10 bases are a match to TRDD3. CDR3 length equals 16 residues. Germline V gene data show CDR1 as TVYSNPD and CDR2 as GDNSRS (reference sequence). V lost 1 base to trimming and J lost 4 bases; unmatched junction nucleotides: 12. For the CDR3, the DNA is TGTGCCTTTACGGTGCTGGGGGATATGGGTGGCGATAAACTCATCTTT. Protein sequence: CAFTVLGDMGGDKLIF.

This clone has just a few counts. This sequence joins TRDV1 and TRDJ1; TRDD3 matches at 11 bases. The V gene's germline CDR1 is TSWWSYY and CDR2 QGS. V gave up 4 bases and J gave up 0 bases; unmatched junction bases: 16. This CDR3 has 20 amino acids. CDR3 residues: CALGARGWGIRSEYTDKLIF. The CDR3 DNA is TGTGCTCTTGGGGCTAGAGGATGGGGGATACGAAGTGAGTACACCGATAAACTCATCTTT.

This sequence joins TRDV1 and TRDJ1; 12 bases agree with TRDD3. The CDR3 is made up of 26 amino acids. V shed 0 bases, J shed 0 bases, and the junction held 29 bases outside the gene matches. Germline-derived CDR1 and CDR2 are TSWWSYY and QGS. CDR3 amino acids: CALGELVVTSYGPTGGYRRYTDKLIF. The CDR3 DNA follows: TGTGCTCTTGGGGAACTAGTGGTTACTTCCTACGGTCCTACTGGGGGATACCGTCGGTACACCGATAAACTCATCTTT.

This clone was counted a few times. The chain carries TRDV1 and TRDJ1, with a tentative D call TRDD3 (5 bases). Germline V gene lookup returns CDR1 TSWWSYY and CDR2 QGS. The CDR3 covers 16 residues. V lost 5 bases to trimming and J lost 0 bases, with 16 bases between them. The CDR3 reads CALGNPFYWYTDKLIF. The CDR3 DNA is TGTGCTCTTGGGAATCCTTTCTACTGGTACACCGATAAACTCATCTTT.

This clone was counted between two and nine times. The chain employs TRDV1 and TRDJ1, with D perhaps matching TRDD3 (6 bases). The CDR3 contains 21 residues. Per germline, CDR1 TSWWSYY and CDR2 QGS. Trimming left V 0 bases short and J 1 base short, with 27 bases between. The CDR3 DNA is TGTGCTCTTGGGGAACTAGGTACTCCTCGGGGATGGGAGTTCGGCACCGATAAACTCATCTTT. Translation: CALGELGTPRGWEFGTDKLIF.

This clone occurred a few times. Mismatch with germline at one junction end may stem from a read error. The chain combines TRDV1 with TRDJ1; the match to TRDD3 covers 8 bases. The CDR3 is made up of 19 amino acids. Germline assignment: CDR1 TSWWSYY and CDR2 QGS. Written as DNA, the CDR3 is TGTGCTCTTGGGGAACTAGTTGGGGGATTCGCCCCCATCACCGGTAAACTCATCTTT. As protein: CALGELVGGFAPITGKLIF.

The table lists this clone with a few counts. The chain recombines TRDV1 with TRDJ1; 10 nucleotides agree with TRDD3. The CDR3 consists of 21 residues. V gave up 1 base and J gave up 2 bases; unmatched junction bases: 19. Germline-derived CDR1 and CDR2 are TSWWSYY and QGS. Here the CDR3 DNA reads TGTGCTCTTGGGGAACGGTGTTATTATTCTCAATTACTGGGGGATACCGATAAACTCATCTTT. It is translated as CALGERCYYSQLLGDTDKLIF.

This clone has just a few counts. The chain carries TRDV1 and TRDJ1, with D uncertain. In germline, CDR1 is TSWWSYY, CDR2 QGS. V was clipped by 1 base and J by 10 bases, with 13 bases between them. The CDR3 contains 13 residues. Here the CDR3 reads CALGERYGCGLIF. The CDR3 nucleotides read TGTGCTCTTGGGGAACGGTACGGATGTGGACTCATCTTT.